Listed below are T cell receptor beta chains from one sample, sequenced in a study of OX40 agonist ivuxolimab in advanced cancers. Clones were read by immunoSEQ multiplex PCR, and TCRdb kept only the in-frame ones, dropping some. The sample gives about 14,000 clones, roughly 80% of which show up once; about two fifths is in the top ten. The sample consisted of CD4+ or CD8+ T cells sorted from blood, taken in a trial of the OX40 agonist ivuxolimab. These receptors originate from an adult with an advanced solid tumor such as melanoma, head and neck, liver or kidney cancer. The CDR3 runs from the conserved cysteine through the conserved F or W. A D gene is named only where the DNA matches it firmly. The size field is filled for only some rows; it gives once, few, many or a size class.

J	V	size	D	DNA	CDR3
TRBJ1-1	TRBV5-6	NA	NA	TGTGCCAGCAGCCCCGTGGTAGGGATCACCACTGAAGCTTTCTTT	CASSPVVGITTEAFF
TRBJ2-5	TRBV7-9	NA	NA	TGTGCCAGCAGCGGCCGACAGCAAGAGACCCAGTACTTC	CASSGRQQETQYF
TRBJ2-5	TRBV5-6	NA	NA	TGTGCCAGCAGCTTGAGGCAGGGCTACCAAGTGCGGGAGACCCAGTACTTC	CASSLRQGYQVRETQYF
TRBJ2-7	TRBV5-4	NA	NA	TGTGCCAGCAGCGTAGGGACGGCTAGCTCCTACGAGCAGTACTTC	CASSVGTASSYEQYF
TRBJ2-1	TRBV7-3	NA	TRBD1	TGTGCCAGCAGCTTAATACAGGGGGCGAATGAGCAGTTCTTC	CASSLIQGANEQFF
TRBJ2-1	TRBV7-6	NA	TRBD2	TGTGCCAGCAGCTTACTAGCGGGAAGGGGTGGTGAGCAGTTCTTC	CASSLLAGRGGEQFF
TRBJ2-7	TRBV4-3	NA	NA	TGCGCCAGCAGCCAAGATCTAGGGGGGGCTACCCTCTCCTACGAGCAGTACTTC	CASSQDLGGATLSYEQYF
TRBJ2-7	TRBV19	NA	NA	TGTGCCAGTAGTTGGGGGGCGAGCGAGCAGTACTTC	CASSWGASEQYF
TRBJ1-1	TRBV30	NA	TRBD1	TGTGCCTGGACTCTTTACAGGGGGGCCATGAACACTGAAGCTTTCTTT	CAWTLYRGAMNTEAFF
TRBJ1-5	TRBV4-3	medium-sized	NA	TGCGCCAGCAGCCAAGACCACGTTAGCAATCAGCCCCAGCATTTT	CASSQDHVSNQPQHF
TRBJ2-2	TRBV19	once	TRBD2	TGTGCCAGTAGTTGGGGTAGCGGGGGCCTTAACACCGGGGAGCTGTTTTTT	CASSWGSGGLNTGELFF